This T cell receptor (beta chain) was sequenced in a study of blood T cell repertoires in COVID-19. In the authors' methods: Cell counts per sample came from amplifying reference gene primers. TCRdb's copy holds only in-frame clones and misses some; the assay was immunoSEQ multiplex PCR. D and trimming were read from the DNA, whereas the V and J calls and clone size are those reported in that table. There are about 260,000 clones in the sample; over 80% occur only once, and over 4% lies in the top ten. Participants were aged about 18 to 90 years, lived in 24 US areas, and enrolled virtually. The CDR3 length is 15 residues. The ends lost 5 bases at V and 0 bases at J; junction bases unmatched: 6. The germline V gene encodes CDR1 SGHAT and CDR2 FQNNGV.

The sequenced material came from PBMCs or T cells enriched from blood (not recorded which). This sequence joins TRBV11-2 and TRBJ1-1, with 7 bases fitting TRBD1. This clonotype was sampled from a woman aged 25-40 years with acute COVID-19. CDR3: CASSPTTGVNTEAFF. The CDR3 nucleotides are TGTGCCAGCAGCCCCACCACAGGGGTGAACACTGAAGCTTTCTTT.